Each of the 10 T cell receptor beta chains below was sequenced from the same sample in a study of T cell responses to AZD1222 COVID-19 vaccine. The table came from immunoSEQ multiplex PCR; TCRdb's copy has only in-frame clones and leaves some out. The repertoire has approximately 100,000 clones, roughly nine tenths of them found once; the top ten carry roughly 2.5%. The material was peripheral blood, obtained 28 days after the second AZD1222 dose. These receptors all come from an adult who received the AZD1222 COVID-19 vaccine.

The chain links TRBV19 to TRBJ1-1, with D unresolved. The length of the CDR3 is 14 residues. The germline V gene encodes CDR1 LNHDA and CDR2 SQIVND (reference sequence). Trimming removed 4 bases from V and 0 bases from J, with 9 bases in between. CDR3 amino acids: CASSKFMMNTEAFF. The CDR3 nucleotides read TGTGCCAGTAGTAAGTTTATGATGAACACTGAAGCTTTCTTT.

CDR3: CASSSTGELFF. CDR3 DNA: TGTGCCAGCAGTTCCACCGGGGAGCTGTTTTTT. J is TRBJ2-2 and V is TRBV28; no reliable D call. The ends were cut back, 4 bases at V and 4 bases at J, with 1 base in the middle. Per the germline V gene, CDR1 is MDHEN and CDR2 is SYDVKM. CDR3 size: 11 residues.

This chain joins TRBV20-1 and TRBJ2-5; possibly TRBD2 for D (5 bases). CDR1 DFQATT and CDR2 SNEGSKA come from the germline V gene (reference sequence). The CDR3 runs 11 residues. The germline V and J ends were trimmed by 4 bases and 8 bases, with 11 bases remaining between them. CDR3 DNA: TGCAGTGCTACGAGCGGCATCACCCAGTACTTC. Its protein is CSATSGITQYF.

A single count supports this clone. The V call is TRBV13, the J call TRBJ1-2; D gene ambiguous. CDR3 length: 14 amino acids. V was pared by 0 bases and J by 3 bases, with 8 bases between. The germline V gene encodes CDR1 PRHDT and CDR2 FYEKMQ (reference sequence). This chain's CDR3 is CASSLGAGDYGYTF. In nucleotides, the CDR3 is TGTGCCAGCAGCTTAGGCGCAGGCGACTATGGCTACACCTTC.

The gene calls are TRBV7-3 and TRBJ2-1; D uncertain. Trimming stripped 5 bases from V and 5 bases from J, with 10 bases between. The CDR3 has 13 residues. The germline V gene encodes CDR1 SGHTA and CDR2 FQGTGA. The CDR3 protein is CASSPTINNEQFF. Here the CDR3 DNA reads TGTGCCAGCAGCCCAACCATAAACAATGAGCAGTTCTTC.

The chain recombines TRBV10-3 with TRBJ1-2, with D perhaps matching TRBD1 (5 bases). CDR3 length: 15 residues. Germline V lookup: CDR1 ENHRY, CDR2 SYGVKD. Trimming took off 11 bases at V and 0 bases at J, with 19 bases between the two ends. The CDR3 spells CASSAGVSANYGYTF. CDR3 DNA sequence: TGTGCCTCGTCCGCGGGGGTTTCCGCTAACTATGGCTACACCTTC.

The genes are TRBV18 and TRBJ2-1; 10 bases are shared with TRBD2. The CDR3 is made up of 15 amino acids. Per the germline V gene, CDR1 is KGHSH and CDR2 is LQKENI. The V segment lost 5 bases and the J segment 7 bases; nucleotides outside the gene matches: 8. This CDR3 is CASSKGASGSNEQFF. CDR3 in DNA: TGTGCCAGCTCAAAAGGGGCTAGCGGGAGTAATGAGCAGTTCTTC.

The chain has TRBV30 and TRBJ2-6; a weak D match, TRBD1 (5 bases). The germline V gene has CDR1 GTSNPN and CDR2 SVGIG (reference sequence). Trimming stripped 6 bases from V and 1 base from J, with 7 bases between. The CDR3 is 13 amino acids. The CDR3 nucleotides are TGTGCCTGCCAGGGTTCTGGGGCCAACGTCCTGACTTTC. Translated, it gives CACQGSGANVLTF.

The chain has TRBV7-3 and TRBJ2-3, with 15 bases aligning to TRBD2. The CDR3 contains 21 residues. Looked up from germline, CDR1 is SGHTA and CDR2 is FQGTGA. The ends lost 6 bases at V and 0 bases at J; junction bases unmatched: 16. The CDR3 DNA follows: TGTGCCAGCAGTTCTACCGGGACTAGCGGGAGGTACCGTCTGAGCACAGATACGCAGTATTTT. This codes for CASSSTGTSGRYRLSTDTQYF.

The chain carries TRBV25-1 and TRBJ1-2; D is possibly TRBD1 (6 bases). The V end was cut by 4 bases, the J end by 5 bases, with 14 bases between. Per the germline V gene, CDR1 is MGHDK and CDR2 is SYGVNS. CDR3 size: 14 residues. Here the CDR3 DNA reads TGTGCCAGCAGTGGCAGGGGTAGGAGTTATGGCTACACCTTC. Translated: CASSGRGRSYGYTF.